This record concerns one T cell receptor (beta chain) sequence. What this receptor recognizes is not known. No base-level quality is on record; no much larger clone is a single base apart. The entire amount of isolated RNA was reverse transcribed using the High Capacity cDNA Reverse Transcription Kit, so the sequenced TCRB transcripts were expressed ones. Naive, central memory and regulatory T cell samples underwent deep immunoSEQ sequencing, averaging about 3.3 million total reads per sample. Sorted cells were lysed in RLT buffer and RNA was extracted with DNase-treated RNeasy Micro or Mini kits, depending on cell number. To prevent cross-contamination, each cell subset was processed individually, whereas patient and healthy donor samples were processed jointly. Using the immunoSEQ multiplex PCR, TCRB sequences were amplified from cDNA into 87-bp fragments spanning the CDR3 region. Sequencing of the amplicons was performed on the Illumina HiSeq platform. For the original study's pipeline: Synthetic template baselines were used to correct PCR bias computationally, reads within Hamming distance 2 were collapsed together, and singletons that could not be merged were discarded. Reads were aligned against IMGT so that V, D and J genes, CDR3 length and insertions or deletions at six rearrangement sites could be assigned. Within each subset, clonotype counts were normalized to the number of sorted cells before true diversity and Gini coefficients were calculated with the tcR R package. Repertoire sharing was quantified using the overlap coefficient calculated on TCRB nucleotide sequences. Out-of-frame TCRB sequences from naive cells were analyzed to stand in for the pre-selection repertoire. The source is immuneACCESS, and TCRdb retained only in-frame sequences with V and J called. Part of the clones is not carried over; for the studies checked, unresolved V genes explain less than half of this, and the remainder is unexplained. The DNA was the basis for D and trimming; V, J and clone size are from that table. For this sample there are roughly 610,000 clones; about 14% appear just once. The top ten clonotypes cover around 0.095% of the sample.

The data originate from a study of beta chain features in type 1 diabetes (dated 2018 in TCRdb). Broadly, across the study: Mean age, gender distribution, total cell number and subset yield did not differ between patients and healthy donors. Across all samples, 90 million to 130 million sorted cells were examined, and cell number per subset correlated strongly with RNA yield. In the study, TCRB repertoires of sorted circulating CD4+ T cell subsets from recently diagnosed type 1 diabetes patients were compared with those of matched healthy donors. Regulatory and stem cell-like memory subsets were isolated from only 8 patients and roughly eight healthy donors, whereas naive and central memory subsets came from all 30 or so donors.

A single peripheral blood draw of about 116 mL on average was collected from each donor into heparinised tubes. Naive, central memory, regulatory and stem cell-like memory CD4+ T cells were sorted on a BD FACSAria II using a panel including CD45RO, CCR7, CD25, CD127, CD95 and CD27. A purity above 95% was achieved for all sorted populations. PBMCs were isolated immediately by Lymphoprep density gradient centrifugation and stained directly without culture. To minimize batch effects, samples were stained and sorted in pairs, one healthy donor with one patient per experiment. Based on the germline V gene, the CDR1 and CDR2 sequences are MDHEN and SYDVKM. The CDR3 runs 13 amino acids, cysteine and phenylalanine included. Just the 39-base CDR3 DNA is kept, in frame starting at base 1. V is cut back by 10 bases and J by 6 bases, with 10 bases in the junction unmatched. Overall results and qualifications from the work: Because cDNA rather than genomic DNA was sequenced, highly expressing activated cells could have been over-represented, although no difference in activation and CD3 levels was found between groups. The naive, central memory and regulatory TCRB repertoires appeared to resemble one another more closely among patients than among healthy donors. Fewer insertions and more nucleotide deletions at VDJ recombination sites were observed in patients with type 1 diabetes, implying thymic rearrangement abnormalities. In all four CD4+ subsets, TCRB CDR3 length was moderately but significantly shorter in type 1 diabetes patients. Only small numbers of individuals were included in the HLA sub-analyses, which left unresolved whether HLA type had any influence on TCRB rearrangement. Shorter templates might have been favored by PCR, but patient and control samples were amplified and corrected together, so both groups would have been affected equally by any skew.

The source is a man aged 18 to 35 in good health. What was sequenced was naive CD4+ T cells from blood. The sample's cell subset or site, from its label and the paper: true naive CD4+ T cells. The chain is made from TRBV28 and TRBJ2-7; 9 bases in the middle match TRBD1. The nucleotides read TGTGCCACTTACGGGACAGGGCGAGGCGAGCAGTACTTC. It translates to CATYGTGRGEQYF.